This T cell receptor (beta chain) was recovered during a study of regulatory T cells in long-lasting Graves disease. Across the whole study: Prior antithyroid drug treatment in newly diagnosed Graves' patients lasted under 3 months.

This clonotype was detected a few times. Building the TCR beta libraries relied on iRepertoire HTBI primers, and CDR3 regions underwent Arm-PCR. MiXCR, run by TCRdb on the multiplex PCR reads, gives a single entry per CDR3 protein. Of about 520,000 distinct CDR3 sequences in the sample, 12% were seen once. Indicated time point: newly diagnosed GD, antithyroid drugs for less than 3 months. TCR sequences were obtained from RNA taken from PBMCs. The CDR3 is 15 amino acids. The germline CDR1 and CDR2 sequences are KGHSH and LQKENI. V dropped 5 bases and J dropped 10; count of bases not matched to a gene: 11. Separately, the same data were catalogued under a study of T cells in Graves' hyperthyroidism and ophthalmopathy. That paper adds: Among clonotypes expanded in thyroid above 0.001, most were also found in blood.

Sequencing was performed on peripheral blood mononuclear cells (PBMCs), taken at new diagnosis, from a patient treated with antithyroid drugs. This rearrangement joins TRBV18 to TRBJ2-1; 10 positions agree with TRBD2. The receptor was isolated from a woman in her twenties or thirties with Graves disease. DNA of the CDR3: TGTGCCAGCTCAAACGGACTAGCGGTCAACCGGGAGCAGTTCTTC. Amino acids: CASSNGLAVNREQFF.